This TCR beta chain was identified in a study of CD8 T cells in ankylosing spondylitis. The V segment lost 3 bases and the J segment 3 bases; nucleotides outside the gene matches: 6. CDR3 length equals 16 residues. The V gene's germline CDR1 is MNHEY and CDR2 SMNVEV (reference sequence). This clonotype was observed at least ten times. Its specificity is not known. For TCR beta, libraries came from quantitative 5'-RACE with molecular barcodes. TCRdb reanalysed the 5' RACE reads using MiXCR and keeps one entry per CDR3 protein. The data contain roughly 230,000 distinct CDR3 sequences, about 18% of them singletons. Study observations and caveats: A TCR beta motif of about eight highly homologous variants seemed to mark ankylosing spondylitis blood. Peripheral blood samples showed relatively rare disease-linked clones, and these clones were CD8+. Reportedly, disease-linked clones are significantly enriched in ankylosing spondylitis patients' matched synovial fluid.

The TCR was taken from a male donor with ankylosing spondylitis or in good health (not recorded which). This sequence joins TRBV27 and TRBJ2-3; 10 bases align to TRBD2. Material: blood, either unsorted or a sorted T cell fraction (not recorded which). CDR3 in DNA: TGTGCCAGCAGTTTCTCTACTAGCGGGGAAACAGATACGCAGTATTTT. This translates into CASSFSTSGETDTQYF.